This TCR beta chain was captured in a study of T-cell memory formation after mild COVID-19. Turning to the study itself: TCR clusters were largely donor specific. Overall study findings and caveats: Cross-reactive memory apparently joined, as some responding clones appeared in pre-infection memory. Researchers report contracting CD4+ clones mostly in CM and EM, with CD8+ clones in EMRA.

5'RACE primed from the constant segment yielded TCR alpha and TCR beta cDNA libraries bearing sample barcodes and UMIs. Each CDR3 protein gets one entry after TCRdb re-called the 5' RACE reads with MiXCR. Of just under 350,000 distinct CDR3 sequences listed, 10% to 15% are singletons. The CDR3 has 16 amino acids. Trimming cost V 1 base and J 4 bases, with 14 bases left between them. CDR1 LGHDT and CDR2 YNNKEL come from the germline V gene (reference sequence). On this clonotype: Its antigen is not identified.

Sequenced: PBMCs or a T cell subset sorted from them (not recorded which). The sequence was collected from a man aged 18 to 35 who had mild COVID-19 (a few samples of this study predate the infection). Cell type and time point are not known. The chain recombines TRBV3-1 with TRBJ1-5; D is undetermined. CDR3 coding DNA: TGTGCCAGCAGCCAAGGTTCCGGGCAGGCTAATCAGCCCCAGCATTTT. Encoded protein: CASSQGSGQANQPQHF.